Below are 15 T cell receptor beta chains sequenced from a single sample in a study of blood T cell repertoires in COVID-19. Measured with immunoSEQ multiplex PCR; TCRdb has only the in-frame clones, and not every one. The sample consists of about 220,000 clones, 80% to 90% of them appearing once. The sample taken for sequencing was PBMCs or T cells enriched from blood (not recorded which). These receptors originate from a woman aged 18 to 35 in a cohort exposed to, infected with or recovered from COVID-19 (not recorded which).

Note on this clone: Other nucleotide sequences in the sample specify the same CDR3. This chain uses TRBV2 with TRBJ2-2; D ambiguous. Germline V gives CDR1 SNHLY, CDR2 FYNNEI. This CDR3 is built from 13 residues. With 7 bases removed from V and 0 bases from J, the gap between germline ends came to 6 bases. CDR3: CASMRTNTGELFF. DNA of the CDR3: TGTGCCAGCATGCGGACGAACACCGGGGAGCTGTTTTTT.

This rearrangement joins TRBV29-1 to TRBJ2-1; 10 positions match TRBD2. Trimming at V came to 7 bases and at J to 4 bases, leaving 10 bases not matched to a gene. The CDR3 totals 15 residues. In germline, CDR1 is SQVTM, CDR2 ANQGSEA. DNA of the CDR3: TGCAGCGCCCCGGGACTAGCGAAATCTTACAATGAGCAGTTCTTC. It is translated as CSAPGLAKSYNEQFF.

This clone appeared a single time. The rearrangement links TRBV28 to TRBJ1-2, with D maybe TRBD1 (5 bases). With 3 bases removed from V and 6 bases from J, the gap between germline ends came to 17 bases. The germline gives CDR1 MDHEN, CDR2 SYDVKM. The CDR3 consists of 15 residues. The DNA for the CDR3 is TGTGCCAGCAGTTTTGAACAGGATACTGTAAATGGCTACACCTTC. Translated: CASSFEQDTVNGYTF.

This sequence joins TRBV3-1 (or the pseudogene TRBV3-2) and TRBJ1-1; weak D call: TRBD1 (5 bases). V gave up 4 bases and J gave up 9 bases, with 18 bases separating them. Germline V CDR1 and CDR2: LGHDT, YNNKEL (reference sequence). This CDR3 comprises 14 residues. CDR3 protein: CASSLTGGDLKAFF. DNA of the CDR3: TGTGCCAGCAGCCTCACCGGCGGGGACCTGAAAGCTTTCTTT.

The chain carries TRBV7-8 and TRBJ1-3, with no clear D. Germline CDR1 reads SGHVS; CDR2 reads FQNEAQ. Trimming left V 7 bases short and J 2 bases short, with 12 bases between. The CDR3 spans 14 residues. CDR3 sequence (DNA): TGTGCCAGCACCCCCGGGGAACCTGGAAACACCATATATTTT. Protein product: CASTPGEPGNTIYF.

The rearrangement links TRBV11-3 to TRBJ1-2; D not certain. Germline CDR1 reads SGHNT; CDR2 reads YENEEA. The V and J ends lost 5 bases and 3 bases respectively, with 13 bases between them. CDR3 size: 14 residues. This CDR3 is CASSRGRLHYGYTF. CDR3 nucleotide sequence: TGTGCCAGCAGCCGCGGCCGCTTACACTATGGCTACACCTTC.

The chain recombines TRBV27 with TRBJ2-7; D is perhaps TRBD2 (6 bases). The CDR3 extends over 18 amino acids. Germline V gene sequence: CDR1 MNHEY, CDR2 SMNVEV (reference sequence). Trimming left V 2 bases short and J 2 bases short, with 22 bases between. CDR3 amino acids: CASSLIPTVLTGAYEQYF. CDR3 sequence (DNA): TGTGCCAGCAGTTTAATCCCAACGGTCCTTACGGGGGCCTACGAGCAGTACTTC.

The V call is TRBV19, the J call TRBJ2-7; 7 positions agree with TRBD1. Looked up from germline, CDR1 is LNHDA and CDR2 is SQIVND (reference sequence). Trimming at V came to 6 bases and at J to 2 bases, leaving 10 bases not matched to a gene. CDR3 length: 15 amino acids. The CDR3 sequence is CASRRTGTDPYEQYF. The CDR3 DNA is TGTGCCAGTAGGAGGACCGGGACAGACCCCTACGAGCAGTACTTC.

This clone was observed a handful of times. This chain joins TRBV5-6 and TRBJ2-1; 10 bases match TRBD2. CDR1 is SGHDT and CDR2 is YYEEEE in the germline V gene. After removal of 4 bases from V and 1 base from J, the junction contained 8 bases not matched to a gene. The CDR3 covers 17 residues. CDR3 in DNA: TGTGCCAGCAGCATCGGAACTAGCGGGGCTTCCTACAATGAGCAGTTCTTC. Translation: CASSIGTSGASYNEQFF.

The rearrangement links TRBV6-5 to TRBJ1-5; the match to TRBD1 covers 7 bases. The CDR3 consists of 13 residues. Germline V gives CDR1 MNHEY, CDR2 SVGAGI. V dropped 10 bases and J dropped 0; count of bases not matched to a gene: 3. In nucleotides, the CDR3 is TGTGCCACAGGGGGGTATAGCAATCAGCCCCAGCATTTT. Translation: CATGGYSNQPQHF.

The gene calls are TRBV2 and TRBJ1-1; D perhaps matches TRBD1 (5 bases). The CDR3 sequence is 15 residues long. V gave up 7 bases and J gave up 4 bases, with 19 bases separating them. Per the germline V gene, CDR1 is SNHLY and CDR2 is FYNNEI. CDR3 protein: CASTLNNAGGTEAFF. CDR3 DNA sequence: TGTGCCAGCACGCTGAACAACGCCGGGGGCACTGAAGCTTTCTTT. The full variable domain, in which reference TRBV2 and TRBJ1-1 provide the parts outside the CDR3, is EPEVTQTPSHQVTQMGQEVILRCVPISNHLYFYWYRQILGQKVEFLVSFYNNEISEKSEIFDDQFSVERPDGSNFTLKIRSTKLEDSAMYFCASTLNNAGGTEAFFGQGTRLTVV.

V is TRBV29-1 and J is TRBJ2-1, with D possibly being TRBD2 (5 bases). Trimming pared 0 bases from V and 2 bases from J, leaving 20 bases between. Germline loops: CDR1 SQVTM, CDR2 ANQGSEA. The CDR3 has 18 amino acids. The CDR3 region has the DNA TGCAGCGTTGAAGATTTTAGTTCAGCGGCTCCCCCCTACAATGAGCAGTTCTTC. This gives the protein CSVEDFSSAAPPYNEQFF.

This chain connects TRBV6-5 to TRBJ1-1, with 7 bases identical to TRBD1. Germline lookup yields CDR1 MNHEY and CDR2 SVGAGI. Trimming at V came to 4 bases and at J to 1 base, leaving 6 bases not matched to a gene. This CDR3 has 15 residues. The CDR3, as DNA: TGTGCCAGCAGTTCCATCCGGACAGGGAACACTGAAGCTTTCTTT. Translation gives CASSSIRTGNTEAFF.

This chain links TRBV12-3 or TRBV12-4 with TRBJ1-2, with 8 nucleotides matching TRBD1. The CDR3 has 13 amino acids. Unmatched junction bases numbered 2, after V lost 4 bases and J lost 4 bases. The CDR3 spells CASSWDRSYGYTF. In DNA form, the CDR3 reads TGTGCCAGCAGTTGGGACAGGAGCTATGGCTACACCTTC.

The rearrangement joins TRBV9 to TRBJ2-6; D not resolved. CDR1 and CDR2 from the germline V gene are SGDLS and YYNGEE. V gave up 5 bases and J gave up 4 bases, with 10 bases separating them. The CDR3 contains 14 residues. The CDR3 here is CASSGQRGANVLTF. The CDR3, as DNA: TGTGCCAGCAGTGGGCAGAGAGGGGCCAACGTCCTGACTTTC.